This TCR beta chain was identified during a study of immune characterization of retroperitoneal liposarcoma. In this sample, this clonotype is medium-sized (0.01 to 0.1%). One entry per CDR3 protein results from TCRdb running MiXCR on the PCR reads. The top ten clones hold over 8% of a sample with approximately 9,600 distinct CDR3 sequences, under 35% of them seen once. This CDR3 is 12 amino acids long. Germline values: CDR1 SGHVS, CDR2 FNYEAQ. The ends were cut back, 5 bases at V and 3 bases at J, with 8 bases in the middle. Source material: tumor tissue. The clonotype was recovered from a male donor with retroperitoneal liposarcoma. The chain recombines TRBV7-6 with TRBJ2-7; D is unclear. CDR3 DNA sequence: TGTGCCAGCAGCCCGGGCGACTACGAGCAGTACTTC. Translating gives CASSPGDYEQYF.